The 2 T cell receptor beta chains in this list originate from one sample, sequenced in a study of blood T cell repertoires in COVID-19. The method was immunoSEQ multiplex PCR; TCRdb's version includes in-frame clones alone and lacks a portion of them. The top ten hold roughly 2.9% of the sample, which has roughly 250,000 clones, about four fifths seen once. The sequencing sample was made of peripheral blood. These receptors came from an older woman with active or convalescent COVID-19.

The chain has TRBV19 and TRBJ2-3, with D perhaps TRBD2 (6 bases). The V gene's germline CDR1 is LNHDA and CDR2 SQIVND (reference sequence). The CDR3 has 14 amino acids. V shed 1 base and J shed 2 bases, with 7 bases lying between them. In DNA form, the CDR3 reads TGTGCCAGTAGTATAGGCGGGATCACAGATACGCAGTATTTT. Amino acid sequence: CASSIGGITDTQYF.

At least ten counts were recorded for this clone. The V gene is TRBV7-9, the J gene TRBJ1-2; TRBD1 aligns across 10 bases. With V trimmed by 0 bases and J by 7 bases, 5 bases remained unmatched. Germline V lookup: CDR1 SEHNR, CDR2 FQNEAQ (reference sequence). This CDR3 region has 15 residues. In DNA, the CDR3 is TGTGCCAGCAGCTTAGCGGGGGGACAGGGGCTTGGCTACACCTTC. Translated, it gives CASSLAGGQGLGYTF.